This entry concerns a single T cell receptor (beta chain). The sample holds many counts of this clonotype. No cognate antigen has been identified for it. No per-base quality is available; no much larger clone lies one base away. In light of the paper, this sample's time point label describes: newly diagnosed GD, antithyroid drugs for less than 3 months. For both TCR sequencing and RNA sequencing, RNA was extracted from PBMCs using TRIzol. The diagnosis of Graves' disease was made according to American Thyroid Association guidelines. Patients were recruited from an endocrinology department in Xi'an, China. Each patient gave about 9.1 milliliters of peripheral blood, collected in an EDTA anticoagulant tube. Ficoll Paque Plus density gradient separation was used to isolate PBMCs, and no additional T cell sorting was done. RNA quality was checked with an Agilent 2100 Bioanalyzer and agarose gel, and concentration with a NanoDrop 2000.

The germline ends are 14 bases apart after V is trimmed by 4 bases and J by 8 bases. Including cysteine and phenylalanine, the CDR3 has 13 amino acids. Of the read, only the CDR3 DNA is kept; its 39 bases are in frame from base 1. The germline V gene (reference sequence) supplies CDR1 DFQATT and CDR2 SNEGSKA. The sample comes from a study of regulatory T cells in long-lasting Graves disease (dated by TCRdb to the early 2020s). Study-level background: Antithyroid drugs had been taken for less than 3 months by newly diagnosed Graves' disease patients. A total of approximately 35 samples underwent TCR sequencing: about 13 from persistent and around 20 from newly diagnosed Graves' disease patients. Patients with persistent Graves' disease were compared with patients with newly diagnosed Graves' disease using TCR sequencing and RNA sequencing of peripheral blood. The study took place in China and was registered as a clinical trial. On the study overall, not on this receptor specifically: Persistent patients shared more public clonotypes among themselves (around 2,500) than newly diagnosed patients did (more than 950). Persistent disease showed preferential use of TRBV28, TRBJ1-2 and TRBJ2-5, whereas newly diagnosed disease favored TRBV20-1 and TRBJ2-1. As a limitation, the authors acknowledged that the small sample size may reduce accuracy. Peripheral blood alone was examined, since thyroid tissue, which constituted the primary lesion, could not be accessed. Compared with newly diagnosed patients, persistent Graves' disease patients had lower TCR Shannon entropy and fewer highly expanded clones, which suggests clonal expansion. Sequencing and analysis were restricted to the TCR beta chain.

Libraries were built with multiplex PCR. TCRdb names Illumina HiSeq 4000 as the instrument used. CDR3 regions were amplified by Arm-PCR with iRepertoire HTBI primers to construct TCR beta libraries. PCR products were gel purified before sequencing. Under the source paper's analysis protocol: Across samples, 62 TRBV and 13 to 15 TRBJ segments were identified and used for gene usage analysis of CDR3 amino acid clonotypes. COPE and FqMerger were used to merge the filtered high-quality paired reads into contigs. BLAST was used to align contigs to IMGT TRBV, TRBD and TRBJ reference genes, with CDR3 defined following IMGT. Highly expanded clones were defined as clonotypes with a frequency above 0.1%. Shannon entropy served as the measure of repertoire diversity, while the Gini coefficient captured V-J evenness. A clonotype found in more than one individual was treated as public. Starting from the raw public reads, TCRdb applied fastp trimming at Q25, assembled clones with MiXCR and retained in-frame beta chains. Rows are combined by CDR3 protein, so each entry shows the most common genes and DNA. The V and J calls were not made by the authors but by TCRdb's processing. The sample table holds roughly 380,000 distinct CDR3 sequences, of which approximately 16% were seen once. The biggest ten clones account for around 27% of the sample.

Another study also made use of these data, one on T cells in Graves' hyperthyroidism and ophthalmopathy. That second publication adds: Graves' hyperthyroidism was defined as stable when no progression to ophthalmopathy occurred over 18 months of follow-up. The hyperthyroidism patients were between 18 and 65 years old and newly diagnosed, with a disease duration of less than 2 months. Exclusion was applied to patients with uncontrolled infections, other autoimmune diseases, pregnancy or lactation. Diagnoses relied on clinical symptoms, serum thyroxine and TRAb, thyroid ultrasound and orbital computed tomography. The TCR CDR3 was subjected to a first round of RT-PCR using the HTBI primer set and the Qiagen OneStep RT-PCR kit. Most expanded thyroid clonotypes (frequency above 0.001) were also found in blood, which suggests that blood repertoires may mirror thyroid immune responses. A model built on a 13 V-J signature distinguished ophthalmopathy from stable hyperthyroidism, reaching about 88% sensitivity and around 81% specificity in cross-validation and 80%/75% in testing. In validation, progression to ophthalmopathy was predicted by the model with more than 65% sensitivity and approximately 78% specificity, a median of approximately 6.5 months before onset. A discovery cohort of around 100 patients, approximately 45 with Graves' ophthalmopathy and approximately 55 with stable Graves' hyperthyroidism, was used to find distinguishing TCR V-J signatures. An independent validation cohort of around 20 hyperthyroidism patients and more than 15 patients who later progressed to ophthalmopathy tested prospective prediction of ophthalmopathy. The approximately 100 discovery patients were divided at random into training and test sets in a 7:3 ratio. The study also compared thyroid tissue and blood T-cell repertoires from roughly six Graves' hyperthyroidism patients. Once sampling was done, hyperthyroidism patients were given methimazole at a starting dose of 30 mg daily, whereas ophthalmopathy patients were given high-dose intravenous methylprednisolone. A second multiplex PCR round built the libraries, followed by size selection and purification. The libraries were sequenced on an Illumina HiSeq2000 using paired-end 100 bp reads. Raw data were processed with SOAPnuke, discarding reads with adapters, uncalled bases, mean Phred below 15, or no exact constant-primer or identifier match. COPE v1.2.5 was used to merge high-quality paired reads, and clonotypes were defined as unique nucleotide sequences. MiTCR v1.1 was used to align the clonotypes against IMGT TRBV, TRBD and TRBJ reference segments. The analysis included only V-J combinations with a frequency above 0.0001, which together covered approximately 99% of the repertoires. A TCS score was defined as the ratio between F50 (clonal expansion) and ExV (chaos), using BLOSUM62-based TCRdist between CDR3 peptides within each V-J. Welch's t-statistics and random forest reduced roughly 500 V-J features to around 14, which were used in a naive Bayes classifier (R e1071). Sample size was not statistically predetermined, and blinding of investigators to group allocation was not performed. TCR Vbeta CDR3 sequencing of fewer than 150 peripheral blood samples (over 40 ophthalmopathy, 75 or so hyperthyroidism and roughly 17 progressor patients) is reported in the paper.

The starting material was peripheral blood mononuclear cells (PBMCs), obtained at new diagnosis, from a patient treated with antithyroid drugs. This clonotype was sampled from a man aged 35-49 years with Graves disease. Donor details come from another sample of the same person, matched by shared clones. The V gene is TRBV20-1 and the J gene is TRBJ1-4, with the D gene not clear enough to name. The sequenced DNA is TGCAGTGCTACCCAGTCTGGCGGGGAAAAACTGTTTTTT. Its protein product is CSATQSGGEKLFF.